This TCR beta chain appears in the sequencing data of a study of OX40 agonist ivuxolimab in advanced cancers. Data came from immunoSEQ multiplex PCR; TCRdb stores just in-frame clones and leaves some out. The top ten hold 4.5% to 5% of the sample, which has approximately 70,000 clones, 85% to 95% seen once. Study-wide results and limits: With doses of 0.1-3.0 mg/kg, partial responders showed among the lowest clonal expansion. Antigen specificity of clonally expanded peripheral T cells was not established.

Trimming shortened V by 3 bases and J by 4 bases, and 15 bases separated the two germline ends. Germline-derived CDR1 and CDR2 are LNHDA and SQIVND (reference sequence). The CDR3 is 15 residues long. This clone was detected a few times. The target antigen is unknown. The sequence was obtained from an adult with an advanced solid tumor such as melanoma, head and neck, liver or kidney cancer. The chain couples TRBV19 to TRBJ1-1; no definite D call. The sample in question was CD4+ or CD8+ T cells sorted from blood, obtained in a trial of the OX40 agonist ivuxolimab. CDR3 protein: CASSIPQYGSTEAFF. For the CDR3, the DNA is TGTGCCAGTAGTATTCCCCAGTACGGTAGCACTGAAGCTTTCTTT.